This T cell receptor beta chain derives from a study of OX40 agonist ivuxolimab in advanced cancers. For the study at large: Among those enrolled, mean age was roughly 55 years (range roughly 20 to 79) and 70% to 85% were male.

Between the trimmed V and J ends, which lost 3 bases and 8 bases, there was a span of 12 bases. CDR3 length: 13 residues. CDR1 is MDHEN, CDR2 SYDVKM, per germline. Data came from immunoSEQ multiplex PCR; TCRdb stores just in-frame clones and leaves some out. The table records fewer than 35,000 clones, about nine tenths of them present only once. This clonotype was obtained from an adult with an advanced solid tumor such as melanoma, head and neck, liver or kidney cancer. The genes are TRBV28 and TRBJ2-3; the D gene is possibly TRBD2 (6 bases). Sequences were derived from CD4+ or CD8+ T cells sorted from blood, sampled in a trial of the OX40 agonist ivuxolimab. The CDR3 here is CASSFRRDGTQYF. Here the CDR3 DNA reads TGTGCCAGCAGTTTCAGGAGGGATGGTACGCAGTATTTT.